The present T cell receptor beta chain was sequenced within a study of T cell changes during pregnancy in multiple sclerosis. The method was immunoSEQ multiplex PCR; TCRdb's version includes in-frame clones alone and lacks a portion of them. The sample has 65,000 to 75,000 clones; roughly 92% are singletons. This clonotype was sampled from a female donor in good health, enrolled as a control in a pregnancy study. The specimen was peripheral blood, collected after pregnancy.

This CDR3 reads CASSVGGLMNTEAFF. CDR3 nucleotides: TGTGCCAGCAGCGTAGGTGGGCTGATGAACACTGAAGCTTTCTTT. The rearrangement links TRBV9 to TRBJ1-1, with D unresolved. V dropped 0 bases and J dropped 0 bases, with 9 bases sitting between them. CDR3 size: 15 residues. CDR1 and CDR2 (germline): SGDLS, YYNGEE. The entire variable domain, with the rest obtained from reference TRBV9 and TRBJ1-1, is as follows: DSGVTQTPKHLITATGQRVTLRCSPRSGDLSVYWYQQSLDQGLQFLIQYYNGEERAKGNILERFSAQQFPDLHSELNLSSLELGDSALYFCASSVGGLMNTEAFFGQGTRLTVV.